This note documents a single TCR beta chain sequence. The data are from a study of blood T cells in healthy people across ages. The second PCR ran about 6 to 12 cycles with a sample-barcoded 5' primer and J-beta primers. Via MiXCR, TCRdb re-called the 5' RACE reads, giving one row per CDR3 protein. The table lists 1,500,000 or so distinct CDR3 sequences, 35% to 45% of them singletons. The study recruited healthy Caucasian donors from Russia who were aged roughly 6 to 90. The total RNA that was extracted per sample amounted to at least 5 micrograms. The V gene's germline CDR1 is LGHDT and CDR2 YNNKEL (reference sequence). With 0 bases removed from V and 5 bases from J, the gap between germline ends came to 13 bases. The CDR3 has 15 residues.

The V and J genes are TRBV3-1 and TRBJ2-5, with D maybe TRBD1 (5 bases). The sequenced sample was blood. This receptor was taken from a woman aged 18-29 years in good health. CDR3 DNA: TGTGCCAGCAGCCAAGAACAGGTGGCTTGGGAGACCCAGTACTTC. Translation gives CASSQEQVAWETQYF.